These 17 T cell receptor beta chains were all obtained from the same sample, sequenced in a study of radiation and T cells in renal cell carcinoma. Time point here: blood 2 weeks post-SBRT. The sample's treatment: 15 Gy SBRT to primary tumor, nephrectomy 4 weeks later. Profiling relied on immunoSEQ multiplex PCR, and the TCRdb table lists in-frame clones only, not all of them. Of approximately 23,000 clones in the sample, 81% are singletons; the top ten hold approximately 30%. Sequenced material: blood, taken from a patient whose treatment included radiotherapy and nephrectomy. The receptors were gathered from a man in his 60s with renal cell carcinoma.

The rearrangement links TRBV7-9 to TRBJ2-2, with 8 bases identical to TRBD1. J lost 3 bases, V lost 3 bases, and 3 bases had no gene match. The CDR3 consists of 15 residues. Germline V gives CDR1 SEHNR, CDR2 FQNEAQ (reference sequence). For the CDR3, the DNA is TGTGCCAGCAGCTTCAGGACAGGGTACACCGGGGAGCTGTTTTTT. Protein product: CASSFRTGYTGELFF.

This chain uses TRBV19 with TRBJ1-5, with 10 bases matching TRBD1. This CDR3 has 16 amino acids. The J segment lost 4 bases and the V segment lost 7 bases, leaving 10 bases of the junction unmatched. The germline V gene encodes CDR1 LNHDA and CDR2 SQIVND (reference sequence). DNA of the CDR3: TGTGCCAGTACCGCGGGACAGGGGAGGTCAAATCAGCCCCAGCATTTT. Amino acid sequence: CASTAGQGRSNQPQHF.

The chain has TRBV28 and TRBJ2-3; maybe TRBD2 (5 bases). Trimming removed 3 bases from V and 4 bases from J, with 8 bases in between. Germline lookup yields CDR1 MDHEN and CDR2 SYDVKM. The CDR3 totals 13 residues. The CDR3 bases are TGTGCCAGCAGTTTGACCGGGGCAGATACGCAGTATTTT. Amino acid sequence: CASSLTGADTQYF.

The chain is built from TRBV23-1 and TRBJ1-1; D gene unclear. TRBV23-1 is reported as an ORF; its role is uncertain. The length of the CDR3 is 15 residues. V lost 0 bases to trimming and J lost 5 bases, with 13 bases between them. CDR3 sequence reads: CASSQSWRERTEAFF. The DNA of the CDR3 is TGCGCCAGCAGTCAATCGTGGAGGGAAAGAACTGAAGCTTTCTTT.

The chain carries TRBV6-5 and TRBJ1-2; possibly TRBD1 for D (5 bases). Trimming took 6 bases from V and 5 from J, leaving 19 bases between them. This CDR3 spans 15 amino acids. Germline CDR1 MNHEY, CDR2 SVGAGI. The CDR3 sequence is CASSQITGTRYGYTF. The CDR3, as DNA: TGTGCCAGCAGCCAGATTACCGGGACCCGATATGGCTACACCTTC.

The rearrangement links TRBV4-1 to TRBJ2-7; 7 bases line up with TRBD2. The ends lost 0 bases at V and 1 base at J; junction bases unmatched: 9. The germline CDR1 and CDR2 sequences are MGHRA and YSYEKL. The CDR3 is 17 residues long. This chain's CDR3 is CASSQEALGGVSYEQYF. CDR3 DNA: TGCGCCAGCAGCCAAGAGGCCTTGGGGGGGGTTTCCTACGAGCAGTACTTC.

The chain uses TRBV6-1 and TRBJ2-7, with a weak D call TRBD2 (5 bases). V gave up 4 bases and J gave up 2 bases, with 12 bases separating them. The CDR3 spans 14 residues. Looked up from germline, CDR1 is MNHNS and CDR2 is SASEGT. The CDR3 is CASSAEGPTYEQYF. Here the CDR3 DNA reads TGTGCCAGCAGTGCCGAGGGTCCCACCTACGAGCAGTACTTC.

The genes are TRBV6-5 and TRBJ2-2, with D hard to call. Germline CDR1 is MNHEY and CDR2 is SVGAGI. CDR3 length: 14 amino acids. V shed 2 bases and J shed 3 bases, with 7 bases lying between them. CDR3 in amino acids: CASSYLGYTGELFF. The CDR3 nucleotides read TGTGCCAGCAGTTACCTAGGATACACCGGGGAGCTGTTTTTT.

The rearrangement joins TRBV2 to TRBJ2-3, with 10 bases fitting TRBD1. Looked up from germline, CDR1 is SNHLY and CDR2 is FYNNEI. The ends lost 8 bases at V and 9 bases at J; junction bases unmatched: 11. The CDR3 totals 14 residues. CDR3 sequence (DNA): TGTGCCAGCGCGGACAGGGGGGTGACCAGGACGCAGTATTTT. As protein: CASADRGVTRTQYF.

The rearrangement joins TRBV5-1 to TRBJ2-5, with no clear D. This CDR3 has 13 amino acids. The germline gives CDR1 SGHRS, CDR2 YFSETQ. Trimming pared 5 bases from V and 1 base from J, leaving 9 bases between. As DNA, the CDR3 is TGCGCCAGCAGTCTACAACCCCAAGAGACCCAGTACTTC. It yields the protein CASSLQPQETQYF.

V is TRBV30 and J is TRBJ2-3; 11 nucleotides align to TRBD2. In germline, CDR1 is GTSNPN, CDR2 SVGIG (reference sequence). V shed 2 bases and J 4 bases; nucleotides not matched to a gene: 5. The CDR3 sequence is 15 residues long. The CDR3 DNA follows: TGTGCCTGGAGTATTCTAGCGGGAGGATCAGATACGCAGTATTTT. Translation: CAWSILAGGSDTQYF.

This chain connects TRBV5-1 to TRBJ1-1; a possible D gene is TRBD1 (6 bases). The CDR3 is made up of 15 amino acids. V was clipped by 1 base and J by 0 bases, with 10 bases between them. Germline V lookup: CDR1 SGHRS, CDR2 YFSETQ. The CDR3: CASSLWGGMNTEAFF. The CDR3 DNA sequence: TGCGCCAGCAGCTTGTGGGGGGGCATGAACACTGAAGCTTTCTTT.

The CDR3 sequence: CASSYSGQGYEQYF. CDR3 nucleotide sequence: TGTGCCAGCAGTTACTCGGGACAGGGCTACGAGCAGTACTTC. The chain carries TRBV6-5 and TRBJ2-7; 9 nucleotides align to TRBD1. CDR1 and CDR2 (germline): MNHEY, SVGAGI. With 0 bases clipped from V and 3 bases from J, the junction kept 0 bases outside the gene matches. The length of the CDR3 is 14 residues.

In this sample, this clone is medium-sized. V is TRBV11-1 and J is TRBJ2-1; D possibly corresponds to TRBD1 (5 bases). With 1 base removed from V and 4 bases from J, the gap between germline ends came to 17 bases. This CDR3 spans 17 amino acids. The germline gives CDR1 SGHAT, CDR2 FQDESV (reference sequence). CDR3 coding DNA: TGTGCCAGCAGCTTAGAGGGGTGGCTAGGGAATTACAATGAGCAGTTCTTC. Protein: CASSLEGWLGNYNEQFF. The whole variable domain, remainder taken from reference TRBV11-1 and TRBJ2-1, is EAEVAQSPRYKITEKSQAVAFWCDPISGHATLYWYRQILGQGPELLVQFQDESVVDDSQLPKDRFSAERLKGVDSTLKIQPAELGDSAMYLCASSLEGWLGNYNEQFFGPGTRLTVL.

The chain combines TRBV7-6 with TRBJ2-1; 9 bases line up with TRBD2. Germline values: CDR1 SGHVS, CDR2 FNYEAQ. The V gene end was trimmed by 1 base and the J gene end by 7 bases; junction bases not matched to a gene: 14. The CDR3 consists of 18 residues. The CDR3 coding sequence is TGTGCCAGCAGCTTAGACTCTAGCGGGACCGCAACGCCAAATGAGCAGTTCTTC. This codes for CASSLDSSGTATPNEQFF.

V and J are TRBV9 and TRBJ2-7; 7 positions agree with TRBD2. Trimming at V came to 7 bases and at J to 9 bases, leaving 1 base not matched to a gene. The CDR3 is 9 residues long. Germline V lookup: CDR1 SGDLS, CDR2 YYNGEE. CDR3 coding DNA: TGTGCCAGCCCGGGGGGGCAGTACTTC. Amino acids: CASPGGQYF.

This chain's CDR3 is CSVEEPNTGELFF. The CDR3 nucleotides read TGCAGCGTTGAAGAACCAAACACCGGGGAGCTGTTTTTT. V gene TRBV29-1 combines with J gene TRBJ2-2; no clear D. Germline assignment: CDR1 SQVTM and CDR2 ANQGSEA. Trimming cost V 0 bases and J 2 bases, with 4 bases left between them. The CDR3 spans 13 residues.